The 28 T cell receptor beta chains presented below share a single source sample, sequenced in a study of cytomegalovirus exposure and HLA in healthy donors. PCR used 60 Vbeta primers and 13 Jbeta primers. TCRdb's copy holds only in-frame clones and misses some; the assay was immunoSEQ multiplex PCR. This table has 140,000 to 150,000 clones, 75% to 80% appearing once. The specimen sequenced was PBMCs. The receptors were gathered from a male donor in good health and CMV-seronegative.

The rearrangement links TRBV5-1 to TRBJ2-7; the match to TRBD1 covers 8 bases. Germline CDR1 SGHRS, CDR2 YFSETQ. The CDR3 has 17 amino acids. Trimming cost V 0 bases and J 2 bases; bases outside gene matches: 10. DNA of the CDR3: TGCGCCAGCAGCTTGGTCTTTATGACAGGGGTCACCTACGAGCAGTACTTC. Translated: CASSLVFMTGVTYEQYF.

The rearrangement joins TRBV5-6 to TRBJ1-3; no clear D gene. Trimming took 2 bases from V and 0 from J, leaving 6 bases between them. CDR1 is SGHDT, CDR2 YYEEEE, per germline. The CDR3 has 14 amino acids. The chain's CDR3 is CASSFMSSGNTIYF. CDR3 nucleotides: TGTGCCAGCAGCTTTATGAGCTCTGGAAACACCATATATTTT.

This chain uses TRBV27 with TRBJ1-4, with D unclear. In germline, CDR1 is MNHEY, CDR2 SMNVEV (reference sequence). Trimming took off 6 bases at V and 6 bases at J, with 20 bases between the two ends. The CDR3 contains 16 residues. The CDR3 DNA sequence: TGTGCCAGCAGACACCTTCGCGGGCAAGGAGATGAAAAACTGTTTTTT. This translates into CASRHLRGQGDEKLFF.

Notes on this clone: One junction end disagrees with the germline gene, perhaps due to a read error. The V and J genes are TRBV7-7 and TRBJ2-7, with D possibly TRBD1 on 5 matching bases. CDR3 length: 13 residues. Germline assignment: CDR1 SSHAT and CDR2 FNYEAQ (reference sequence). This CDR3 is CASSKDMFGEQYF. CDR3 DNA sequence: TGTGCTAGCAGCAAGGACATGTTCGGGGAGCAGTACTTC.

This clone showed up just a few times. The CDR3 loop reads CASSIPPPRQGMNTEAFF. DNA of the CDR3: TGTGCCAGCAGTATTCCCCCCCCTAGACAGGGGATGAACACTGAAGCTTTCTTT. The chain joins TRBV27 to TRBJ1-1; 8 bases line up with TRBD1. CDR3 length: 18 amino acids. V lost 5 bases to trimming and J lost 0 bases; unmatched junction nucleotides: 14. Germline V gene lookup returns CDR1 MNHEY and CDR2 SMNVEV (reference sequence).

Only a few counts were recorded for this clone. The chain carries TRBV6-5 and TRBJ2-1; 14 bases fit TRBD2. Per germline, CDR1 MNHEY and CDR2 SVGAGI. The CDR3 is 15 residues long. V trimming: 5 bases; J trimming: 4 bases; junction bases outside the gene matches: 1. The CDR3 loop is CASSRTSGGYNEQFF. DNA for the CDR3: TGTGCCAGCAGTAGGACTAGCGGGGGGTACAATGAGCAGTTCTTC.

In nucleotides, the CDR3 is TGCGCCAGCAGCTTGGAGTCAGCGAGGGCCTACGAGCAGTACTTC. Protein product: CASSLESARAYEQYF. The rearrangement links TRBV5-1 to TRBJ2-7, with D perhaps matching TRBD2 (5 bases). Germline V lookup: CDR1 SGHRS, CDR2 YFSETQ. The CDR3 loop spans 15 amino acids. The V and J ends lost 0 bases and 2 bases respectively, with 12 bases between them.

Of note for this clone: Mismatch with germline at one junction end may stem from a read error. Here the CDR3 DNA reads TGTTCCAGCAGCTTCGGGACTACGGGGAACCGGGAGCTGTTTTTT. Translated, it gives CSSSFGTTGNRELFF. The chain uses TRBV7-9 and TRBJ2-2; 7 bases match TRBD2. The CDR3 sequence is 15 residues long. The germline V gene encodes CDR1 SEHNR and CDR2 FQNEAQ (reference sequence).

The CDR3 spells CSVKGDSSSGNTIYF. DNA for the CDR3: TGCAGCGTCAAGGGGGACAGCAGCTCTGGAAACACCATATATTTT. V usage is TRBV29-1 and J usage is TRBJ1-3; 7 bases agree with TRBD1. Germline V gives CDR1 SQVTM, CDR2 ANQGSEA. Trimming at V came to 6 bases and at J to 0 bases, leaving 8 bases not matched to a gene. This CDR3 contains 15 residues.

The V call is TRBV11-2, the J call TRBJ2-1, with 7 bases lining up with TRBD2. This CDR3 spans 16 amino acids. V was clipped by 4 bases and J by 0 bases; unmatched bases: 6. The germline V gene encodes CDR1 SGHAT and CDR2 FQNNGV. In DNA form, the CDR3 reads TGTGCCAGCAGCTCAATATTAGCGGGCTCCTACAATGAGCAGTTCTTC. It yields the protein CASSSILAGSYNEQFF.

This clone has a single count. Additional DNA sequences in this sample encode the identical CDR3. The rearrangement uses TRBV18 and TRBJ2-7, with a possible D match to TRBD1 (6 bases). CDR3 length: 15 residues. V dropped 6 bases and J dropped 2 bases, with 17 bases sitting between them. CDR1 KGHSH and CDR2 LQKENI come from the germline V gene. The CDR3 DNA reads TGTGCCAGCTCGCCAGGGTGGGGGCGCGCCTACGAGCAGTACTTC. This translates into CASSPGWGRAYEQYF.

Only a few counts were recorded for this clone. A read error may produce the germline difference seen at one junction end. The chain joins TRBV27 to TRBJ2-5, with TRBD1 matching 7 bases. Germline assignment: CDR1 MNHEY and CDR2 SMNVEV (reference sequence). CDR3 size: 13 residues. This chain's CDR3 is CASSSRTGETQYF. CDR3 sequence (DNA): TGCGCCAGCAGCTCCCGGACAGGAGAGACCCAGTACTTC.

This rearrangement joins TRBV4-2 to TRBJ2-7, with 9 bases identical to TRBD1. The CDR3 has 14 amino acids. Trimming took 3 bases from V and 3 from J; bases not matched to a gene: 3. The germline V gene encodes CDR1 LGHNA and CDR2 YNFKEQ. CDR3 nucleotide sequence: TGTGCCAGCAGCCAGCAGGACAGGGGCTACGAGCAGTACTTC. Its translation is CASSQQDRGYEQYF.

The chain is built from TRBV5-1 and TRBJ1-1, with D perhaps TRBD1 (6 bases). The V and J ends lost 4 bases and 3 bases respectively, with 10 bases between them. Germline V gives CDR1 SGHRS, CDR2 YFSETQ. CDR3 size: 13 residues. The CDR3 DNA sequence: TGCGCCAGCAGCCCAGGGGCGGACACTGAAGCTTTCTTT. Translated: CASSPGADTEAFF. The whole variable domain, remainder taken from reference TRBV5-1 and TRBJ1-1, is KAGVTQTPRYLIKTRGQQVTLSCSPISGHRSVSWYQQTPGQGLQFLFEYFSETQRNKGNFPGRFSGRQFSNSRSEMNVSTLELGDSALYLCASSPGADTEAFFGQGTRLTVV.

This clone has just one count. This rearrangement joins TRBV6-1 to TRBJ2-1; 9 bases map to TRBD2. V lost 1 base and J lost 4; bases outside the gene matches: 11. The CDR3 totals 18 residues. Germline CDR1 is MNHNS and CDR2 is SASEGT. In DNA form, the CDR3 reads TGTGCCAGCAGTGAAGAGTATGGCGGGAGGGCCCTTTACAATGAGCAGTTCTTC. Translating gives CASSEEYGGRALYNEQFF.

The chain combines TRBV7-8 with TRBJ1-6, with TRBD1 matching over 10 bases. Germline V gives CDR1 SGHVS, CDR2 FQNEAQ. Trimming removed 6 bases from V and 8 bases from J; junction bases left unmatched: 4. The CDR3 has 14 amino acids. CDR3 sequence: CASSLTGGDSPLHF. CDR3 DNA sequence: TGTGCCAGCAGTCTGACAGGGGGCGATTCACCCCTCCACTTT. The full variable domain, in which reference TRBV7-8 and TRBJ1-6 provide the parts outside the CDR3, is GAGVSQSPRYKVAKRGQDVALRCDPISGHVSLFWYQQALGQGPEFLTYFQNEAQLDKSGLPSDRFFAERPEGSVSTLKIQRTQQEDSAVYLCASSLTGGDSPLHFGNGTRLTVT.

Here the CDR3 DNA reads TGTGCCAGCAGTGAAGAAGCAGGGCTGAACACTGAAGCTTTCTTT. Translating it yields CASSEEAGLNTEAFF. The chain links TRBV6-1 to TRBJ1-1, with a possible D match to TRBD1 (5 bases). There are 15 residues in the CDR3. Per germline, CDR1 MNHNS and CDR2 SASEGT. Trimming stripped 1 base from V and 0 bases from J, with 9 bases between.

This clone turned up a few times. V is TRBV27 and J is TRBJ2-7; D possibly corresponds to TRBD1 (6 bases). CDR3 length: 13 amino acids. Trimming pared 7 bases from V and 5 bases from J, leaving 15 bases between. Per the germline V gene, CDR1 is MNHEY and CDR2 is SMNVEV (reference sequence). CDR3 in DNA: TGTGCCAGCACTCCGACAGGCCTGAACGAGCAGTACTTC. Translation: CASTPTGLNEQYF.

V and J are TRBV15 and TRBJ1-6; no clear D gene. Trimming stripped 0 bases from V and 9 bases from J, with 9 bases between. Germline CDR1 reads LNHNV; CDR2 reads YYDKDF (reference sequence). The CDR3 length is 14 residues. CDR3 nucleotides: TGTGCCACCAGCAGAGACAGAGACTTTTCACCCCTCCACTTT. It specifies CATSRDRDFSPLHF.

This clone appeared a single time. This sequence joins TRBV5-4 and TRBJ2-2; maybe TRBD1 (6 bases). This CDR3 spans 15 amino acids. Trimming stripped 4 bases from V and 3 bases from J, with 13 bases between. CDR1 is SGHNT and CDR2 is YYREEE in the germline V gene (reference sequence). CDR3 coding DNA: TGTGCCAGCAGCCTCAGGGGCTGGGACACCGGGGAGCTGTTTTTT. It codes for CASSLRGWDTGELFF.

This clone showed up just a few times. This chain uses TRBV7-9 with TRBJ2-7; a possible D gene is TRBD1 (5 bases). V dropped 4 bases and J dropped 4 bases, with 14 bases sitting between them. This CDR3 has 14 residues. CDR1 and CDR2 (germline): SEHNR, FQNEAQ (reference sequence). CDR3 sequence: CASSSGHGIYEQYF. CDR3 DNA: TGTGCCAGCAGCTCTGGACATGGTATTTACGAGCAGTACTTC.

The V gene is TRBV18, the J gene TRBJ2-3, with 9 bases identical to TRBD1. In germline, CDR1 is KGHSH, CDR2 LQKENI. The CDR3 is made up of 16 amino acids. V trimming: 0 bases; J trimming: 1 base; junction bases outside the gene matches: 2. The CDR3 protein is CASSPPGDRGTDTQYF. In nucleotides, the CDR3 is TGTGCCAGCTCACCACCCGGGGACAGGGGCACAGATACGCAGTATTTT. The full variable domain, with the rest looked up from reference TRBV18 and TRBJ2-3, is NAGVMQNPRHLVRRRGQEARLRCSPMKGHSHVYWYRQLPEEGLKFMVYLQKENIIDESGMPKERFSAEFPKEGPSILRIQQVVRGDSAAYFCASSPPGDRGTDTQYFGPGTRLTVL.

J is TRBJ1-6 and V is TRBV28; D possibly corresponds to TRBD1 (5 bases). V lost 3 bases to trimming and J lost 6 bases, with 12 bases between them. This CDR3 comprises 15 residues. The germline gives CDR1 MDHEN, CDR2 SYDVKM. CDR3 loop: CASSFGGSGNSPLHF. CDR3 DNA sequence: TGTGCCAGCAGTTTTGGGGGGAGTGGTAATTCACCCCTCCACTTT.

The chain recombines TRBV7-9 with TRBJ2-7, with D possibly TRBD2 on 6 matching bases. The ends were cut back, 4 bases at V and 3 bases at J, with 7 bases in the middle. Germline V CDR1 and CDR2: SEHNR, FQNEAQ (reference sequence). The length of the CDR3 is 12 residues. The CDR3 protein is CASSSGLYEQYF. CDR3 nucleotides: TGTGCCAGCAGCTCGGGACTCTACGAGCAGTACTTC.

The chain carries TRBV7-8 and TRBJ1-2, with 7 bases aligning to TRBD1. CDR3 length: 16 residues. CDR1 is SGHVS, CDR2 FQNEAQ, per germline. With V trimmed by 4 bases and J by 4 bases, 12 bases remained unmatched. CDR3 region: CASSSLTDREVYGYTF. Here the CDR3 DNA reads TGTGCCAGCAGCTCGCTGACCGACAGGGAAGTCTATGGCTACACCTTC.

The chain recombines TRBV29-1 with TRBJ2-1, with D possibly matching TRBD2 (7 bases). Per germline, CDR1 SQVTM and CDR2 ANQGSEA. V shed 3 bases and J shed 8 bases, with 20 bases lying between them. The length of the CDR3 is 15 residues. The CDR3 is CSVETWGGPVDEQFF. CDR3 sequence (DNA): TGCAGCGTTGAGACGTGGGGGGGCCCTGTGGATGAGCAGTTCTTC.

This chain connects TRBV19 to TRBJ2-1; D perhaps matches TRBD2 (6 bases). CDR3 length: 14 residues. V gave up 5 bases and J gave up 8 bases, with 16 bases separating them. CDR1 and CDR2 (germline): LNHDA, SQIVND (reference sequence). The CDR3 protein is CASSPSSEGDEQFF. CDR3 in DNA: TGTGCCAGTAGTCCCTCTAGCGAAGGAGATGAGCAGTTCTTC. The whole variable domain, filled in from reference TRBV19 and TRBJ2-1, reads DGGITQSPKYLFRKEGQNVTLSCEQNLNHDAMYWYRQDPGQGLRLIYYSQIVNDFQKGDIAEGYSVSREKKESFPLTVTSAQKNPTAFYLCASSPSSEGDEQFFGPGTRLTVL.

The rearrangement uses TRBV7-8 and TRBJ1-5; TRBD1 agrees at 9 bases. This CDR3 comprises 14 residues. Germline V gene data show CDR1 as SGHVS and CDR2 as FQNEAQ. With 4 bases clipped from V and 5 bases from J, the junction kept 3 bases outside the gene matches. The chain's CDR3 is CASSSQGADQPQHF. The CDR3 nucleotides read TGTGCCAGCAGCTCACAGGGGGCTGATCAGCCCCAGCATTTT.